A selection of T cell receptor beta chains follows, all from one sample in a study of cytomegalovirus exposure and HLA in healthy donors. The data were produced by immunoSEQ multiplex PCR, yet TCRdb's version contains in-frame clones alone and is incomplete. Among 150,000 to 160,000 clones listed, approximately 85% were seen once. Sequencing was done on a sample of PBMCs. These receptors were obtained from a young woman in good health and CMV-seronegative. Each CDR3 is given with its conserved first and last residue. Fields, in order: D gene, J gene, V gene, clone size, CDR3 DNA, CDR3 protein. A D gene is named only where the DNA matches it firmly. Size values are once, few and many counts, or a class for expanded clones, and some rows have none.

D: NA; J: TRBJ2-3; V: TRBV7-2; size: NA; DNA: TGTGCCAGCAGCACCGGACTATCCCCCGGGTTAGATACGCAGTATTTT; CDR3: CASSTGLSPGLDTQYF
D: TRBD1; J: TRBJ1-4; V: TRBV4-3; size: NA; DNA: TGCGCCAGCAGCCAGGGGACAGGATCAACTAATGAAAAACTGTTTTTT; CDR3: CASSQGTGSTNEKLFF
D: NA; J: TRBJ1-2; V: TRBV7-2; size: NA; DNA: TGTGCCAGCAGCTTGGAGCGTAGGCAGGGCGAGGGCTACACCTTC; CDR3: CASSLERRQGEGYTF
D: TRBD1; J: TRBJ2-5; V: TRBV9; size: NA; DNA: TGTGCCAGCAGCGGACAGGGGTTAGGCCAAGAGACCCAGTACTTC; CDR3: CASSGQGLGQETQYF
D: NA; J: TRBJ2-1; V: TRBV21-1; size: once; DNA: TGTGCCAGCAGCAAAAGTACTACAGGGACCGTGTACAATGAGCAGTTCTTC; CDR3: CASSKSTTGTVYNEQFF
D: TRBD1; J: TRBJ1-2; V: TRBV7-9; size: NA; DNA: TGTTCCAGCAGCCTACGAAACCAGGGGGCGAGTGGCTACACCTTC; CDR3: CSSSLRNQGASGYTF
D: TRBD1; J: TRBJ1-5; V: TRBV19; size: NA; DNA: TGTGCCAGTAGGACGGACGGGACAGGCAATCAGCCCCAGCATTTT; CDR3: CASRTDGTGNQPQHF
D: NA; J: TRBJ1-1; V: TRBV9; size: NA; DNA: TGTGCCAGCAGCGTAAGCTACGGGAACACTGAAGCTTTCTTT; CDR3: CASSVSYGNTEAFF
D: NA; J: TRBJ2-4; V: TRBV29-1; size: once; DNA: TGCAGCGTTGAAGTCGACACCTTAGCCAAAAACATTCAGTACTTC; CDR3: CSVEVDTLAKNIQYF
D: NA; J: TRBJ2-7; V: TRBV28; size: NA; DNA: TGTGCCAGCAGTACCAACTACGAGCAGTACTTC; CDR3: CASSTNYEQYF
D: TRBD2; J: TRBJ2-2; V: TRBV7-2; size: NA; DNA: TGTGCCAGCAGGGGAGGGCAGGAGCTGTTTTTT; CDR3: CASRGGQELFF
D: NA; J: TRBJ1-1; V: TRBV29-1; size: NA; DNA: TGCAGCGTTAGGGGGATGAACACTGAAGCTTTCTTT; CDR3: CSVRGMNTEAFF
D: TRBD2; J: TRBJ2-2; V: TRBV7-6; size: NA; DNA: TGTGCCAGCAGCGGCGGGAGTCTTTACACCGGGGAGCTGTTTTTT; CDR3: CASSGGSLYTGELFF
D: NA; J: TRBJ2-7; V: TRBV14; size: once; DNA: TGTGCCAGCAGCCGAGCCGGCGGAACCTACGAGCAGTACTTC; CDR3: CASSRAGGTYEQYF
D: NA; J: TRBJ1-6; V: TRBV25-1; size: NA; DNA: TGTGCCAGCAGCACCGGACTTTATAATTCACCCCTCCACTTT; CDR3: CASSTGLYNSPLHF
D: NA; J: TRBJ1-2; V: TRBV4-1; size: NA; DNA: TGCGCCAGCAGCCAAGTCGACTTTAACTATGGCTACACCTTC; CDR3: CASSQVDFNYGYTF
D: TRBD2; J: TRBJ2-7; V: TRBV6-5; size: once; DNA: TGTGCCAGCAGCCTTCGACTAGCGGGATCAGACGAGCAGTACTTC; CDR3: CASSLRLAGSDEQYF
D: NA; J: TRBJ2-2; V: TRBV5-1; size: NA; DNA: TGCGCCAGCAGCCCCCGGGACACGCAGGTTGGGGAGCTGTTTTTT; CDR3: CASSPRDTQVGELFF
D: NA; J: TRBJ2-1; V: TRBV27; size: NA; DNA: TGTGCCAGCAGTTTAGTTAGTGGGGGGGCGGCCTACAATGAGCAGTTCTTC; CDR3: CASSLVSGGAAYNEQFF
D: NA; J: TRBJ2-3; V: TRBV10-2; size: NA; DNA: TGCGCCAGCAGTCCCGCAGAGGGACTCCTCACAGATACGCAGTATTTT; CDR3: CASSPAEGLLTDTQYF
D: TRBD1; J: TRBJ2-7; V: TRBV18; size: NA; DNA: TGTGCCAGCTCACGGGACAGGGAAATGGAGTACTTC; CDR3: CASSRDREMEYF
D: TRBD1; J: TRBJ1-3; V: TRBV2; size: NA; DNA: TGTGCCAGCAGTGTCGGGACAGGGGTTTCAGGAAACACCATATATTTT; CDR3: CASSVGTGVSGNTIYF
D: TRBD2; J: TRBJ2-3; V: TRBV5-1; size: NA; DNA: TGCGCCAGCAGCCGAGGTATAGCGGGAGGGCCCGGAGGTACAGATACGCAGTATTTT; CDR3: CASSRGIAGGPGGTDTQYF
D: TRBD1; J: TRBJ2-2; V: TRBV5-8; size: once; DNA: TGTGCCAGCGGGAATCCCTGGACAGGGGAGGCCGGGGAGCTGTTTTTT; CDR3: CASGNPWTGEAGELFF
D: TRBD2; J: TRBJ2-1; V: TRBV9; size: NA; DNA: TGTGCCAGCAGCGTCGCGGGGGCCTACAATGAGCAGTTCTTC; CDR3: CASSVAGAYNEQFF
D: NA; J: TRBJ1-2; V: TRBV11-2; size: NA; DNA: TGTGCCAGCAGCTTCAGGGGAAGGGGCGGCTACACCTTC; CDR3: CASSFRGRGGYTF
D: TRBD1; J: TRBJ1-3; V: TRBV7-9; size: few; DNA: TGTGCCAGCAGCTTGGGACAGATTGGAAACACCATATATTTT; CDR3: CASSLGQIGNTIYF
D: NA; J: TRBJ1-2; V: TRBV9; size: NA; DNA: TGTGCCAGCAGCGTGGGTTGGAGCTATGGCTACACCTTC; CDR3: CASSVGWSYGYTF
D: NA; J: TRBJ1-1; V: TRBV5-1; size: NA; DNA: TGCGCCAGCAGCTTGGAGTCGACAGGGAACACTGAAGCTTTCTTT; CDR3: CASSLESTGNTEAFF
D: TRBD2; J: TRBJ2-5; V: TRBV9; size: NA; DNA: TGTGCCAGCAGCGCCCTAGCGGGAGGCCAAGAGACCCAGTACTTC; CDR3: CASSALAGGQETQYF
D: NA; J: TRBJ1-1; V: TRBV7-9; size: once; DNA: TGTGCCAGCAGCGCAGGGCGAACTGAAGCTTTCTTT; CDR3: CASSAGRTEAFF
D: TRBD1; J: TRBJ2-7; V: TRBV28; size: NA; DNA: TGTGCCAGCAGTTTAGGGGACAGGGGTATCTACGAGCAGTACTTC; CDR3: CASSLGDRGIYEQYF
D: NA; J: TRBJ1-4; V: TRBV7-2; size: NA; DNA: TGTGCCAGCAGACTTACAGGAGCTAATGAAAAACTGTTTTTT; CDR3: CASRLTGANEKLFF
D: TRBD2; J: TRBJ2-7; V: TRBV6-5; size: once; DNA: TGTGCCAGCAGCGGCGGCGGGAGCGCCTCCTACGAGCAGTACTTC; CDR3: CASSGGGSASYEQYF
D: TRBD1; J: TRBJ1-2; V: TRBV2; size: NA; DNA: TGTGCCAGCACCGGGCGGGACAGAGCTAACTATGGCTACACCTTC; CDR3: CASTGRDRANYGYTF
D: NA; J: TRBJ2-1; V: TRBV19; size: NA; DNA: TGTGCCAGTAGTATTCGCCAGGGCAATGAGCAGTTCTTC; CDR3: CASSIRQGNEQFF
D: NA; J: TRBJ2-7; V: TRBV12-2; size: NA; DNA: TGTGCAAGTCGCCCTGGACAGGGGGCGGTGGAGCAGTACTTC; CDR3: CASRPGQGAVEQYF
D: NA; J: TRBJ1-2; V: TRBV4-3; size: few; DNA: TGCGCCAGCAGCCAAGTTGCAGGGGAGGGCTACACCTTC; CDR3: CASSQVAGEGYTF
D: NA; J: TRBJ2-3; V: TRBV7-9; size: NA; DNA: TGTGCCAGCAGCTTAGCCGGGATGGGGTATAAGGAAGATACGCAGTATTTT; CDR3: CASSLAGMGYKEDTQYF
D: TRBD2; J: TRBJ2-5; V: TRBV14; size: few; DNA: TGTGCCAGCAGCCCCCTGAATAGCGGGGGGTTTCAAGAGACCCAGTACTTC; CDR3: CASSPLNSGGFQETQYF
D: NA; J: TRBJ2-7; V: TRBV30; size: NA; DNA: TGTGCACTCCGGGACATATCCTACGAGCAGTACTTC; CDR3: CALRDISYEQYF
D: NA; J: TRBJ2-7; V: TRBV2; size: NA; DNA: TGTGCCAGCAGTGATAGGACAGACTCCTACGAGCAGTACTTC; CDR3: CASSDRTDSYEQYF
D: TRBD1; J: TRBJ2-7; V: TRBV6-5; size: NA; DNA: TGTGCCAGCAGAACCCGACAGGGGCTATACTTC; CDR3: CASRTRQGLYF
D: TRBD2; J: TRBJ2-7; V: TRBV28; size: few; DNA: TGTGCCAGCAAATCCCGGGGGGAGGTCTCCGAGCAGTACTTC; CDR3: CASKSRGEVSEQYF
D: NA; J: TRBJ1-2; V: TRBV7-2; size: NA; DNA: TGTGCCAGCAGCCAATCGAGGCTGCCGGAGCTAATATATGGCTACACCTTC; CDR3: CASSQSRLPELIYGYTF
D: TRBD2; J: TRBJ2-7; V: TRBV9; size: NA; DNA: TGTGCCAGCAGCATCCTGCCGGGACTAAGGGTCCACGAGCAGTACTTC; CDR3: CASSILPGLRVHEQYF
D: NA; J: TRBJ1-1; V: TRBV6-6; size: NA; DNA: TGTGCCAGCAGCGACAGGGAAGCTTTCTTT; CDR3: CASSDREAFF
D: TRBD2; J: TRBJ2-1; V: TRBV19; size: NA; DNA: TGTGCCAGTAGTACTAGCGGGAGTTTCAATGAGCAGTTCTTC; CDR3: CASSTSGSFNEQFF
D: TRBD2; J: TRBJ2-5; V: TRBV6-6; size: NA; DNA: TGTGCCAGCAGCCGGACTAGCGCGGACGGAGAGACCCAGTACTTC; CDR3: CASSRTSADGETQYF
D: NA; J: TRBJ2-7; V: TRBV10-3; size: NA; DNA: TGTGCCATCAGTCGCGGGGGGGGACAGGGGCTCGGGGAGCAGTACTTC; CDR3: CAISRGGGQGLGEQYF
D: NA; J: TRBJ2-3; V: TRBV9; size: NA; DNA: TGTGCCAGCAGCGTAGGCGGCGGGGCCCAGAAGGATACGCAGTATTTT; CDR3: CASSVGGGAQKDTQYF
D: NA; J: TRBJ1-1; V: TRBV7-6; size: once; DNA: TGTGCCAGCAGCCCTCAGTTGGGGAGATTCGACACTGAAGCTTTCTTT; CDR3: CASSPQLGRFDTEAFF
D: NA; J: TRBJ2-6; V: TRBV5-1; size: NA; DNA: TGCGCCAGCAGCTTAGGGGGCTCTGGGGCCAACGTCCTGACTTTC; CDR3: CASSLGGSGANVLTF
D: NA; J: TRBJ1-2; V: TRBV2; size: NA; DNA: TGTGCCAGCAGTGATTCATCGGGCTATGGCTACACCTTC; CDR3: CASSDSSGYGYTF
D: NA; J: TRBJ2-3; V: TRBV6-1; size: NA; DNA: TGTGCCAGCAGTGAATGGCAGGATCAAGATACGCAGTATTTT; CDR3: CASSEWQDQDTQYF